This TCR beta chain is drawn from a study of OX40 agonist ivuxolimab in advanced cancers. The study in broad terms: The costimulatory receptor OX40 (CD134) was targeted by ivuxolimab, a fully human IgG2 agonistic monoclonal antibody. Intravenous ivuxolimab was administered to patients every 2 weeks at six dose levels: 0.01, 0.1, 0.3, 1.5, 3 and 10 mg/kg. Of the approximately 50 dose-escalation patients, hepatocellular carcinoma was present in about 20, melanoma in around 15, renal cell carcinoma in 9 and head and neck cancer in 9. The dose-escalation cohort was about 83% male with a mean age of roughly 62 years, ranging from roughly 20 to 80. Prior anti-PD-1, anti-PD-L1 or anti-CTLA-4 therapy was permitted, and less than 45% of dose-escalation patients had received checkpoint inhibitors. Three dose-escalation patients achieved partial responses, one with hepatocellular carcinoma and two with cutaneous melanoma. Peripheral TCRbeta sequencing was intended to test whether TCR sequence diversity was altered and clonal T-cell expansion was caused by ivuxolimab. The paper covers the monotherapy dose-escalation part of the phase I ivuxolimab trial, which included N of about 51 patients. The investigation overall reported the following: In the 0.1-3.0 mg/kg groups, partial responders were among the patients with the lowest normalized peripheral clonal expansion, particularly in CD8+ T cells. Which antigens the clonally expanded peripheral T cells were specific for was not determined. On average, CD8+ T cells showed more expanded clones than CD4+ T cells after ivuxolimab. Low levels of normalized T-cell clonal expansion were also seen in some patients who did not respond. Clonal expansion of both CD4+ and CD8+ blood T cells was observed from baseline to week 6 at doses 0.1 to 3.0 mg/kg.

Genomic DNA was isolated from the sorted cells so that the TCRbeta CDR3 region could be sequenced. The immunoSEQ Assay was used for sequencing of TCRbeta CDR3 regions. The immuneACCESS repertoire file appears here via TCRdb, limited to in-frame rearrangements. These files lack a portion of the clones; in checked studies, under half of the deficit traces to unresolved V genes, and the cause of the others is not known. The sample has over 45,000 clones on record, around 85% of them singletons. In total, the top ten clones hold approximately 1.2% of the sample. Patients with autoimmune disease history or receiving systemic immunosuppression were excluded from the trial. In every dose cohort, peripheral blood was drawn for TCR sequencing at baseline, cycle 4 day 1, and cycle 7 day 1. Samples came from an open-label, multicenter, first-in-human phase I dose-escalation trial of ivuxolimab. Adults with locally advanced or metastatic melanoma, renal cell carcinoma, hepatocellular carcinoma or head and neck squamous cell carcinoma were enrolled in the trial. Before TCR sequencing, CD4+ and CD8+ T cells were separately sorted from peripheral blood.

Turning to this clone: It lacks a known antigen. No base-level quality is on record; no much larger clone is a single base apart.

The germline V gene specifies MNHEY as CDR1 and SVGAGI as CDR2. The CDR3 holds 12 amino acids from the cysteine to the phenylalanine. The kept DNA is CDR3 alone, 36 bases in frame from the first base. Trimming takes 5 bases from V and 8 bases from J, and the germline ends sit 11 bases apart. The clonotype originates from an adult with an advanced solid tumor such as melanoma, head and neck, liver or kidney cancer. This specimen was CD4+ or CD8+ T cells sorted from blood, taken in a trial of the OX40 agonist ivuxolimab. Recombination linked TRBV6-5 to TRBJ2-3, with TRBD2 tentatively as D gene (5 bases match). The CDR3 region has the sequence CASSPPAGTQYF. The DNA is TGTGCCAGCAGTCCACCGGCGGGTACGCAGTATTTT.